This T cell receptor beta chain was identified in a study of T-cell memory formation after mild COVID-19. Study observations and caveats: Clones contracting across day 15 to 85 had a balanced CD4/CD8 profile; later expanding clones leaned CD4+. CD8+ contracting clones occupied EMRA, while CD4+ ones occupied mainly CM and EM. The study detected some responding clones in pre-infection memory, suggesting cross-reactive memory joined.

Germline V gene data show CDR1 as SGHDT and CDR2 as YYEEEE. V dropped 1 base and J dropped 6; count of bases not matched to a gene: 5. The CDR3 runs to 15 residues. This clonotype was detected a few times. Its antigen remains unidentified. TCRdb re-called the 5' RACE reads through MiXCR, storing one row per CDR3 protein. Among approximately 260,000 distinct CDR3 sequences listed, roughly 17% were seen once. The chain couples TRBV5-6 to TRBJ2-7; the match to TRBD1 covers 12 bases. The origin of this receptor is a young man who had mild COVID-19 (a few samples of this study predate the infection). Cell type and time point are not known. The sample was PBMCs or a T cell subset sorted from them (not recorded which). The CDR3 DNA sequence: TGTGCCAGCAGCTTGCCGGGACAGGGGGCGAGCGAGCAGTACTTC. It is translated as CASSLPGQGASEQYF.